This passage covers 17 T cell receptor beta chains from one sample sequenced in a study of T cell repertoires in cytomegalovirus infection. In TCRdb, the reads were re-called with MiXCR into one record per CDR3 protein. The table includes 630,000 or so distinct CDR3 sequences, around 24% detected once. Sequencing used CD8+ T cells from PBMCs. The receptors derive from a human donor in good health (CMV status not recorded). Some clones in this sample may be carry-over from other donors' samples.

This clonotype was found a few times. The CDR3 loop is CASLEAADTQYF. In DNA, the CDR3 is TGTGCCAGCTTGGAGGCCGCAGATACGCAGTATTTT. The chain is built from TRBV7-2 and TRBJ2-3; D might be TRBD2 (5 bases). Deletions cut 8 bases from V and 4 bases from J, with 10 bases between. This CDR3 contains 12 residues. From germline, CDR1 is SGHTA and CDR2 FQGNSA.

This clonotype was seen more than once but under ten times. This CDR3 is CASSLTPSAGLNEKLFF. CDR3 sequence (DNA): TGTGCCAGCAGCTTAACCCCTTCGGCAGGGCTTAATGAAAAACTGTTTTTT. This sequence joins TRBV7-3 and TRBJ1-4; possible D gene TRBD1, 5 bases. The CDR3 extends over 17 amino acids. Trimming pared 0 bases from V and 4 bases from J, leaving 15 bases between. Germline lookup yields CDR1 SGHTA and CDR2 FQGTGA.

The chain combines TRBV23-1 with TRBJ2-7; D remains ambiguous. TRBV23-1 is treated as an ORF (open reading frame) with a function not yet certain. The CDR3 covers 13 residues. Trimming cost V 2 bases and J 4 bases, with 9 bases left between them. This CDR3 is CASSQMGRYEQYV. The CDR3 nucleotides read TGCGCCAGCAGTCAAATGGGCCGGTACGAGCAGTACGTC.

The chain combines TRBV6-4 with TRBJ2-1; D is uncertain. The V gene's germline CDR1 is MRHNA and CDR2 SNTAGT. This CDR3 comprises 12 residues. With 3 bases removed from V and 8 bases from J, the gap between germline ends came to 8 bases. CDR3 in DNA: TGTGCCAGCAGTGAGGTGGGCGATGAGCAGTTCTTC. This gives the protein CASSEVGDEQFF.

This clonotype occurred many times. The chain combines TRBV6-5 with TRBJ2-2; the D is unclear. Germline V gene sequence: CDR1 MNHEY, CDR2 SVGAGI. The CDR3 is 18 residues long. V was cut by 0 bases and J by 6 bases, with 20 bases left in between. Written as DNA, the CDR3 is TGTGCCAGCAGTTACTCTGGCCCATGGGTCCCCATGCCCGGGGAGCTGTTTTTT. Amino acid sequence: CASSYSGPWVPMPGELFF.

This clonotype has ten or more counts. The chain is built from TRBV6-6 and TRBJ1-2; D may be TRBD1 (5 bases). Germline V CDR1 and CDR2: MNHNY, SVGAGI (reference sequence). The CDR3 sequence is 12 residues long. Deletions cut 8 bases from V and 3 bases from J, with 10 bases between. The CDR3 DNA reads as TGTGCCAGCCGCGAGGGGTACTATGGCTACACCTTC. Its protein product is CASREGYYGYTF.

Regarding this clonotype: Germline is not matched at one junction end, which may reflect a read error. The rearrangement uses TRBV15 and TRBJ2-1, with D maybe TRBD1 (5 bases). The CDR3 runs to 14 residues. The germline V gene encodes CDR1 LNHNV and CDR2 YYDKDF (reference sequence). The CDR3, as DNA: TGTGCCACCAGCCGAGACCCAACAGGCGATGAGCAGTTCTTC. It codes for CATSRDPTGDEQFF.

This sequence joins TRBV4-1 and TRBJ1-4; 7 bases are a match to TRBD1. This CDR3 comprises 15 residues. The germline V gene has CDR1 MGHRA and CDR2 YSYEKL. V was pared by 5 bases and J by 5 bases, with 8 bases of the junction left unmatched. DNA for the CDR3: TGCGCCAGCAGCTACCCGACAGGGTCAAATGAAAAACTGTTTTTT. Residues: CASSYPTGSNEKLFF.

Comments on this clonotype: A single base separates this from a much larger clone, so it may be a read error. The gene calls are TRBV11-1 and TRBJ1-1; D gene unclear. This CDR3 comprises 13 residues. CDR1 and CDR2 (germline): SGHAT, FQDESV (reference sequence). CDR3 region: CVSSHILSTEAFF. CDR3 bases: TGTGTCAGCAGCCACATTTTGAGCACTGAAGCTTTCTTT.

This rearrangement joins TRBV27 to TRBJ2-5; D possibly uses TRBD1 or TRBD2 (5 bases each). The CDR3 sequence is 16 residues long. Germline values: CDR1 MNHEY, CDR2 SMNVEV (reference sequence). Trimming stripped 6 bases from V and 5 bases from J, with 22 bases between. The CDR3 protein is CASSHWGPLSGETQYF. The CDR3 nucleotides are TGTGCCAGCAGCCACTGGGGACCGCTCTCCGGGGAGACCCAGTACTTC.

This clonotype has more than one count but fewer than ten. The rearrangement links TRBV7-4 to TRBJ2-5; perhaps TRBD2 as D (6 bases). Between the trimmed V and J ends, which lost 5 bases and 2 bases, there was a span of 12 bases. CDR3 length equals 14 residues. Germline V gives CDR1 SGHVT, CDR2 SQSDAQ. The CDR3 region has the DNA TGTGCCAGCAGCCCCCCGGGAGAACAAGAGACCCAGTACTTC. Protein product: CASSPPGEQETQYF.

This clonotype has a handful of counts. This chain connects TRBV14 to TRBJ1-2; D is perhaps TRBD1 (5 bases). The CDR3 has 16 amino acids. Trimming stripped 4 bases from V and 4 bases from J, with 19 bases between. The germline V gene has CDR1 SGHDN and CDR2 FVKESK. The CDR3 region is CASSPLGAVTTYGYTF. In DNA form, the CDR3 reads TGTGCCAGCAGCCCCCTCGGGGCAGTGACCACCTATGGCTACACCTTC.

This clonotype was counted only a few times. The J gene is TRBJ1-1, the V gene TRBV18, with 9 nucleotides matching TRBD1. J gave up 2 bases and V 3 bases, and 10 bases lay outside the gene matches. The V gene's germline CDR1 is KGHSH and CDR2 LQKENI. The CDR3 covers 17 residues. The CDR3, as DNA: TGTGCCAGCTCACCTCGGGGCGACAGGGGGGGTAACACTGAAGCTTTCTTT. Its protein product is CASSPRGDRGGNTEAFF.

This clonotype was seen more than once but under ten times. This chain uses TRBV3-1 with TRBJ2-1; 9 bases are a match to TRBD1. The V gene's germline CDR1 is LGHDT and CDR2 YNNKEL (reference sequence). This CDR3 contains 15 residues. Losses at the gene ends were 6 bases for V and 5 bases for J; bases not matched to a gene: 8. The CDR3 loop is CASRPGTGLNNEQFF. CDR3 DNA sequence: TGTGCCAGCAGACCGGGGACAGGGCTTAACAATGAGCAGTTCTTC.

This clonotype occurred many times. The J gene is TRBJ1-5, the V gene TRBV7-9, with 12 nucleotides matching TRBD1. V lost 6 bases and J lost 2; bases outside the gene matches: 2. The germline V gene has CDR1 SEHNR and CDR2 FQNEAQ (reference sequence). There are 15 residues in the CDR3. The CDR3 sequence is CASRGQGAGNQPQHF. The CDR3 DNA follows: TGTGCCAGCAGGGGACAGGGGGCAGGCAATCAGCCCCAGCATTTT. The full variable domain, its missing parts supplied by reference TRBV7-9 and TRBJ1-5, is DTGVSQNPRHKITKRGQNVTFRCDPISEHNRLYWYRQTLGQGPEFLTYFQNEAQLEKSRLLSDRFSAERPKGSFSTLEIQRTEQGDSAMYLCASRGQGAGNQPQHFGDGTRLSIL.

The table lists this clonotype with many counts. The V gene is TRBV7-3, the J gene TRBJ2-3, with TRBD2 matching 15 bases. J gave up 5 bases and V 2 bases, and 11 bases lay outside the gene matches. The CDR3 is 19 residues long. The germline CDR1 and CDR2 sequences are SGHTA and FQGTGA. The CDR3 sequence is CASSLPSLGLAGGGDTQYF. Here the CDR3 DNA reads TGTGCCAGCAGCTTACCATCTCTTGGACTAGCGGGGGGGGGAGATACGCAGTATTTT.

In DNA form, the CDR3 reads TGCGCCAGCAGCCAACGGGACGTCAGAGAGGTTGTCGAAAAACTGTTTTTT. It codes for CASSQRDVREVVEKLFF. The chain is built from TRBV4-1 and TRBJ1-4; TRBD1 is a possible D gene (5 bases). CDR1 and CDR2 from the germline V gene are MGHRA and YSYEKL. Trimming left V 2 bases short and J 8 bases short, with 21 bases between. The CDR3 sequence is 17 residues long.